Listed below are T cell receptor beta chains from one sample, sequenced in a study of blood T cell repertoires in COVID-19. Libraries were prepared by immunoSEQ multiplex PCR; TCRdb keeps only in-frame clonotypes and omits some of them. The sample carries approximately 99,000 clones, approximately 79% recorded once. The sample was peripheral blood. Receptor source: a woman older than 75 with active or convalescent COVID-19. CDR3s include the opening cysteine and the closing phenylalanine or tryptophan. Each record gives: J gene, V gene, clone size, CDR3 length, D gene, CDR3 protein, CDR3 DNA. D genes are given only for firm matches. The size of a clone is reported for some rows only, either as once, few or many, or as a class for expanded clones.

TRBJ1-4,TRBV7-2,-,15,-,CASSLGIVRGEKLFF,TGTGCCAGCAGCTTAGGGATCGTGCGGGGTGAAAAACTGTTTTTT
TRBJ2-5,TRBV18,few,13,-,CASSPLQQETQYF,TGTGCCAGCTCACCACTCCAACAAGAGACCCAGTACTTC
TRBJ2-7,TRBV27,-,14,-,CASSLPGASHEQYF,TGTGCCAGCAGTTTACCAGGGGCTTCCCACGAGCAGTACTTC
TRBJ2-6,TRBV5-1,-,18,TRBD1,CASSLAGQGAPGANVLTF,TGTGCCAGCAGCTTGGCTGGGCAGGGGGCGCCCGGGGCCAACGTCCTGACTTTC
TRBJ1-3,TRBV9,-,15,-,CASSSQVGVGNTIYF,TGTGCCAGCAGCTCCCAGGTAGGGGTCGGAAACACCATATATTTT
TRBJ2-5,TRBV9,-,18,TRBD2,CASSVGVVAGGGQETQYF,TGTGCCAGCAGCGTAGGTGTGGTAGCGGGAGGGGGACAAGAGACCCAGTACTTC
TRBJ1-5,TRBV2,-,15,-,CASSEALLKNQPQHF,TGTGCCAGCAGTGAAGCTCTATTAAAAAATCAGCCCCAGCATTTT
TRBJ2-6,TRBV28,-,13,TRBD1,CASRRTGSNVLTF,TGTGCCAGCAGGCGGACAGGATCCAACGTCCTGACTTTC
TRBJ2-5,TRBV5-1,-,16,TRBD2,CASSGTSGTLVETQYF,TGCGCCAGCAGCGGGACTAGCGGAACCCTGGTGGAGACCCAGTACTTC
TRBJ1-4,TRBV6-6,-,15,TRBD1,CASSSQGETDEKLFF,TGTGCCAGCAGTTCTCAGGGGGAGACAGATGAAAAACTGTTTTTT
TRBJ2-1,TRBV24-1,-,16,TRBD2,CATSDPLAGGLNEQFF,TGTGCCACCAGTGATCCACTAGCGGGAGGGCTCAATGAGCAGTTCTTC
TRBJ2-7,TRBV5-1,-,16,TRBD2,CASSPGAGVNFNEQYF,TGTGCCAGCAGCCCCGGTGCGGGAGTTAATTTCAACGAGCAGTACTTC
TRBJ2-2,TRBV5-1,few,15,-,CASTPTKPDTGELFF,TGCGCCAGCACGCCCACAAAACCCGACACCGGGGAGCTGTTTTTT
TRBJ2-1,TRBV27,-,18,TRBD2,CASNPRTSGSFAYNEQFF,TGTGCCAGCAACCCTAGGACTAGCGGGAGTTTTGCCTACAATGAGCAGTTCTTC
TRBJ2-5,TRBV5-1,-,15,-,CASMGYPGSRETQYF,TGTGCCAGCATGGGATACCCAGGGTCGCGAGAGACCCAGTACTTC
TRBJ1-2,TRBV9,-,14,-,CASSVQGANYGYTF,TGTGCCAGCAGCGTCCAGGGTGCTAACTATGGCTACACCTTC
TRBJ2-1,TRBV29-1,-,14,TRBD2,CSVKGLAARPEQFF,TGCAGCGTTAAAGGACTAGCGGCCAGGCCTGAGCAGTTCTTC
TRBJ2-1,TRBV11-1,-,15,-,CASSLSGSSYNEQFF,TGTGCCAGCAGCTTAAGCGGTAGCTCCTACAATGAGCAGTTCTTC
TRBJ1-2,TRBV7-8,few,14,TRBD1,CASSLGGTGNGYTF,TGTGCCAGCAGCTTAGGGGGGACAGGGAATGGCTACACCTTC
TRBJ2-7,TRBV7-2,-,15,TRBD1,CASSLGAGGSYEQYF,TGTGCCAGCAGCTTAGGGGCAGGGGGCAGCTACGAGCAGTACTTC
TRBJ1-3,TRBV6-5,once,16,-,CASSYDRSFAGNTIYF,TGTGCCAGCAGTTACGACAGGTCATTTGCCGGAAACACCATATATTTT
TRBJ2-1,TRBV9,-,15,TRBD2,CASSVVSGRMNEQFF,TGTGCCAGCAGCGTAGTTAGCGGGAGAATGAATGAGCAGTTCTTC
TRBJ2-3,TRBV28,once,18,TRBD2,CASSLSSFGGRGTDTQYF,TGTGCCAGCAGTTTATCCAGCTTCGGCGGGAGAGGCACAGATACGCAGTATTTT
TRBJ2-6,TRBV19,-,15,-,CASSQQGSGANVLTF,TGTGCCAGTAGCCAACAGGGCTCTGGGGCCAACGTCCTGACTTTC
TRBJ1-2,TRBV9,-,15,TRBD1,CASSRGQAINYGYTF,TGTGCCAGCAGCAGGGGACAGGCCATTAACTATGGCTACACCTTC
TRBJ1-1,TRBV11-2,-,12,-,CASTGRTLEAFF,TGTGCCAGCACGGGCAGGACTCTTGAAGCTTTCTTT
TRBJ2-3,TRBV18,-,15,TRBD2,CASSPREREPDTQYF,TGTGCCAGCTCACCAAGGGAGCGGGAGCCAGATACGCAGTATTTT
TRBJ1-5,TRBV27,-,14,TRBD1,CASSEGDSRGPQHF,TGTGCCAGCAGTGAGGGGGACAGCCGTGGTCCCCAGCATTTT
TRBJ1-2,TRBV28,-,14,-,CASSFFPLNYGYTF,TGTGCCAGCAGTTTCTTTCCCCTTAACTATGGCTACACCTTC
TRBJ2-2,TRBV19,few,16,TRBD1,CASRNVDRGNTGELFF,TGTGCCAGTAGAAACGTTGACAGGGGGAACACCGGGGAGCTGTTTTTT
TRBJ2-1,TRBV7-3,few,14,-,CASSQSGYYNEQFF,TGTGCCAGCAGCCAAAGCGGGTACTACAATGAGCAGTTCTTC
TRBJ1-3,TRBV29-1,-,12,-,CSVVVTGNTIYF,TGCAGCGTTGTGGTCACAGGAAACACCATATATTTT
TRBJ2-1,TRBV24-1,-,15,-,CATSASGARYNEQFF,TGTGCCACCAGTGCGTCGGGAGCCCGCTACAATGAGCAGTTCTTC
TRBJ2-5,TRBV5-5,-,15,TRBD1,CASSRQGGIQETQYF,TGTGCCAGCAGTAGACAGGGTGGTATCCAAGAGACCCAGTACTTC
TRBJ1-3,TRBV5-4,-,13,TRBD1,CASRGTGGNTIYF,TGTGCCAGCAGAGGGACAGGGGGAAACACCATATATTTT
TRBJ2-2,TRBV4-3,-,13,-,CASSQIAAGELFF,TGCGCCAGCAGCCAGATAGCGGCGGGGGAGCTGTTTTTT
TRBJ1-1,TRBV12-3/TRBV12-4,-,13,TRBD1,CASSLQGATEAFF,TGTGCCAGCAGTTTACAGGGGGCCACTGAAGCTTTCTTT
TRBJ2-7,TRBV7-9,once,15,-,CASSLPPGMGGEQYF,TGTGCCAGCAGCTTACCCCCCGGGATGGGGGGAGAGCAGTACTTC
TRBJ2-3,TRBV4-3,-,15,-,CASSLQGGDTDTQYF,TGCGCCAGCAGCCTCCAGGGTGGGGACACAGATACGCAGTATTTT
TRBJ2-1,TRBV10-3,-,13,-,CAGGGSSYNEQFF,TGTGCCGGCGGCGGTAGCTCCTACAATGAGCAGTTCTTC
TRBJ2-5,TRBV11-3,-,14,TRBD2,CASSLFTSGGTQYF,TGTGCCAGCAGCTTATTTACTAGCGGCGGGACCCAGTACTTC
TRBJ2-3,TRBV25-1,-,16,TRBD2,CASSDFLAVSTDTQYF,TGTGCCAGCAGTGACTTCCTAGCGGTCAGCACAGATACGCAGTATTTT
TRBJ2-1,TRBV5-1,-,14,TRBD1,CASSLGLRDSEQFF,TGCGCCAGCAGCTTGGGTCTGAGGGACAGTGAGCAGTTCTTC
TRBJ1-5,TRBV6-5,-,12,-,CASSYSTGPQHF,TGTGCCAGCAGTTACTCGACAGGGCCCCAGCATTTT
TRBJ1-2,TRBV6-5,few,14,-,CASILQGAGFGYTF,TGTGCCAGCATCCTTCAAGGGGCAGGATTTGGCTACACCTTC